This TCR beta chain stems from a study of CD8+ T cells in alopecia areata. Study details: Twice a day, 5 to 10 mg of oral tofacitinib was administered to treated patients.

The authors extracted RNA and reverse transcribed it into cDNA as the sequencing template. Profiling relied on immunoSEQ multiplex PCR, and the TCRdb table lists in-frame clones only, not all of them. Altogether around 180,000 clones are present, roughly 60% being singletons, with the ten largest covering approximately 0.97%. The V gene lost 3 bases and the J gene lost 12 bases, with 20 bases spanning the gap. The CDR3 covers 14 residues. Treatment: oral pan-JAK inhibitor, 5-10 mg twice daily. Study-level results: Tofacitinib did not eliminate many expanded lesional clones from scalp or blood. Clonality in lesional scalp, especially alopecia totalis/universalis, exceeded that of normal scalp. Expanded CD8+ clones among the top 100, and scalp clonality, were significantly decreased by tofacitinib.

This clone was recorded a few times. Its antigen is still unknown. The TCR comes from a human donor with alopecia areata. The gene calls are TRBV23-1 and TRBJ1-1; D not certain. TRBV23-1 is an ORF, with its function uncertain. Sample: CD4+ T cells sorted from blood, taken at week 24, from a patient treated with tofacitinib. CDR3 region: CASSQGSRVDRTFF. The CDR3 nucleotides read TGCGCCAGCAGTCAGGGATCGAGGGTGGATCGGACTTTCTTT.